This T cell receptor beta chain came from a study of post-analysis software for immune sequencing data. Study-level information: Relapsing-remitting, secondary progressive and progressive-relapsing forms made up the multiple sclerosis disease courses.

Prepared libraries of TCR beta cDNA carried unique molecular identifiers. TCRdb analysed the PCR reads with MiXCR anew, one entry per CDR3 protein. This table holds hundreds of thousands of distinct CDR3 sequences, 40% to 50% found once. Study-wide results and limits: TRBV segments more frequent in patients than in controls numbered five and included TRBV5-6, TRBV5-1 and TRBV20-1.

V shed 6 bases and J 0 bases; nucleotides not matched to a gene: 7. The CDR3 runs to 14 residues. Germline V gene data show CDR1 as SQVTM and CDR2 as ANQGSEA. This clonotype showed up just a few times. The antigen is unknown. Sequencing used blood. This clonotype was sampled from a girl between 10 and 17 years old with multiple sclerosis. The chain has TRBV29-1 and TRBJ2-5; the match to TRBD1 covers 7 bases. This CDR3 reads CSVRQGRDQETQYF. Here the CDR3 DNA reads TGCAGCGTACGACAGGGAAGGGACCAAGAGACCCAGTACTTC.